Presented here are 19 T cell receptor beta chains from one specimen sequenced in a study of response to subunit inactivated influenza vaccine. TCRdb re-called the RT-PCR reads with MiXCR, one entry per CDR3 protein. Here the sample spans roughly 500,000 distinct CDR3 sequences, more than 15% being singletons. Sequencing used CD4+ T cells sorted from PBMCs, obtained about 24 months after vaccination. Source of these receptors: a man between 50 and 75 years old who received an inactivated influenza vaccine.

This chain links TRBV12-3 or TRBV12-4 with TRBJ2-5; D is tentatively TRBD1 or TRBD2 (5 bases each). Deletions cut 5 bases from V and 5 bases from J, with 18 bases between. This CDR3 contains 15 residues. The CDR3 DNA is TGTGCCAGCAGTCGGGACCGAGTGGGTCAGGAGACCCAGTACTTC. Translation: CASSRDRVGQETQYF.

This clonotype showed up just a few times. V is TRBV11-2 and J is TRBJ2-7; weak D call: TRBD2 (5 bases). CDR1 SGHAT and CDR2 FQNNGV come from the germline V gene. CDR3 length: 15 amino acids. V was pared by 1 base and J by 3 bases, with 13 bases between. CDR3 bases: TGTGCCAGCAGCTTAGGAGGAGGCGGATACTACGAGCAGTACTTC. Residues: CASSLGGGGYYEQYF.

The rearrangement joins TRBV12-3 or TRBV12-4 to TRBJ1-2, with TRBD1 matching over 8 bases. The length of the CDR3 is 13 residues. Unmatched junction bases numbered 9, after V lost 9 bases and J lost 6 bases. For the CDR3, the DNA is TGTGCCAGTAAACCCACAGGGGGACATGGCTACACCTTC. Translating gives CASKPTGGHGYTF.

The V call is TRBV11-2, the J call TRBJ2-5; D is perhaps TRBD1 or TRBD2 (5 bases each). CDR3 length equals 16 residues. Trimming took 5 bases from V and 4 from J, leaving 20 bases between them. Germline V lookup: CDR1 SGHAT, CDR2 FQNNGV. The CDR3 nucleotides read TGTGCCAGCAGCCCGAGCCTGAGGGGAGTAGTAGAGACCCAGTACTTC. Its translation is CASSPSLRGVVETQYF.

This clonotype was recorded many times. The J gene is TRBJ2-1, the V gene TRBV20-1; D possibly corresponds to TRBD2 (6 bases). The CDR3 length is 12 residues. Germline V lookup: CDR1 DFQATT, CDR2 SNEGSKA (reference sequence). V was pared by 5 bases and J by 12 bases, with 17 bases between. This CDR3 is CSAQWAGWRQFF. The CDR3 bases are TGCAGTGCTCAGTGGGCGGGATGGCGGCAGTTCTTC.

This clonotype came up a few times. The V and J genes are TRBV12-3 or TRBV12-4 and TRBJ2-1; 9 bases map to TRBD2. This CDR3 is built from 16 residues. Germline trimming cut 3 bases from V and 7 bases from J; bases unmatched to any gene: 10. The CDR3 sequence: CASSLSGGGAANEQFF. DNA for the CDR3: TGTGCCAGCAGTTTGTCTGGCGGGGGGGCCGCGAATGAGCAGTTCTTC.

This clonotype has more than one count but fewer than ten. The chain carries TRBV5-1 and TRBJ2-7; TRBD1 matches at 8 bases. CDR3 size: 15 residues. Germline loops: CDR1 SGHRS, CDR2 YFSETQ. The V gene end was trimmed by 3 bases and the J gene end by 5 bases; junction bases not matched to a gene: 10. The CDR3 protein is CASSSQDRVYDEQYF. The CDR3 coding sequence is TGCGCCAGCAGCTCACAGGACAGGGTATACGACGAGCAGTACTTC. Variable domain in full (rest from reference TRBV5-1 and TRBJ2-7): KAGVTQTPRYLIKTRGQQVTLSCSPISGHRSVSWYQQTPGQGLQFLFEYFSETQRNKGNFPGRFSGRQFSNSRSEMNVSTLELGDSALYLCASSSQDRVYDEQYFGPGTRLTVT.

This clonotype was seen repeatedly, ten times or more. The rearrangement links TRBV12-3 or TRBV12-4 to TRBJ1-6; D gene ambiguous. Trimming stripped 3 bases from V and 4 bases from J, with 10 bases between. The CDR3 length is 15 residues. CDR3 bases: TGTGCCAGCAGTTTGGGTCAGACTTATAATTCACCCCTCCACTTT. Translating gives CASSLGQTYNSPLHF.

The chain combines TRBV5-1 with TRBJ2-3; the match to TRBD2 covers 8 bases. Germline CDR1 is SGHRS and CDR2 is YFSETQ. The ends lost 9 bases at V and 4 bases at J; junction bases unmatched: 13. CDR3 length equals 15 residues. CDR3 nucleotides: TGCGCCACCACACCTGACAGCGGGGGCCCAGATACGCAGTATTTT. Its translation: CATTPDSGGPDTQYF.

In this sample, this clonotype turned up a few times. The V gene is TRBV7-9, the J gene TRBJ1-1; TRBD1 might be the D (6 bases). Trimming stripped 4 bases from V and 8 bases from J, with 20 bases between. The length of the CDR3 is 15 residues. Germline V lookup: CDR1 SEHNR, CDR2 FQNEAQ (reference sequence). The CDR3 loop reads CASSSISRGGGEAFF. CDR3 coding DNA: TGTGCCAGCAGCTCCATATCCAGGGGCGGGGGGGAAGCTTTCTTT.

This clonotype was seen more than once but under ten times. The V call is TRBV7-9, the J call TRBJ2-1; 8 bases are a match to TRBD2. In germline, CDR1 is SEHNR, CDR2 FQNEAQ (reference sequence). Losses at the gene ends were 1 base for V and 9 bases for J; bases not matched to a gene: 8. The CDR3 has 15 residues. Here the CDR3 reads CASSLEGLGGGEQFF. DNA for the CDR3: TGTGCCAGCAGCTTAGAGGGACTAGGAGGCGGTGAGCAGTTCTTC.

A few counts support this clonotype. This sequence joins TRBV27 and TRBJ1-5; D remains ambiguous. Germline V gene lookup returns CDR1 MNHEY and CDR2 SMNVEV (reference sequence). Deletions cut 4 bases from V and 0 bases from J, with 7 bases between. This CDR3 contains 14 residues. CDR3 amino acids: CASSYRYSNQPQHF. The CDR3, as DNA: TGTGCCAGCAGTTACAGATATAGCAATCAGCCCCAGCATTTT.

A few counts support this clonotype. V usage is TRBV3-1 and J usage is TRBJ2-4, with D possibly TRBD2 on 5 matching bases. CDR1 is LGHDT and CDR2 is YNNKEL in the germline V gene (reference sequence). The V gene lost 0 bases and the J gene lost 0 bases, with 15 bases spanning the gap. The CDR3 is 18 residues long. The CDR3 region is CASSQDRGNFLAKNIQYF. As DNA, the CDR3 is TGTGCCAGCAGCCAAGATCGAGGGAACTTCTTAGCCAAAAACATTCAGTACTTC.

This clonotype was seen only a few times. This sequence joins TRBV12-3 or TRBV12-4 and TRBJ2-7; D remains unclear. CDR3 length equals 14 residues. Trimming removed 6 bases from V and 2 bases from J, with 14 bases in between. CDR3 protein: CASSLAFLAYEQYF. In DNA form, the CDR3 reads TGTGCCAGCAGCCTGGCTTTCTTGGCCTACGAGCAGTACTTC.

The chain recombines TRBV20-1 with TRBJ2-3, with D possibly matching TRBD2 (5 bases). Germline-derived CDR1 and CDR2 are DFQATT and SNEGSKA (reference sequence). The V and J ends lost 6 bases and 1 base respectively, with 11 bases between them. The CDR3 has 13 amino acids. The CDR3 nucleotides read TGCAGTGCCCCCTGGCGGGGCACAGATACGCAGTATTTT. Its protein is CSAPWRGTDTQYF.

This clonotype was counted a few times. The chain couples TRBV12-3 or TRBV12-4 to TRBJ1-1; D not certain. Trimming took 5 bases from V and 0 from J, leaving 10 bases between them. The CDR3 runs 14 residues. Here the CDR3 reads CASSNIHLNTEAFF. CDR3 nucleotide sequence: TGTGCCAGCAGTAACATACATTTGAACACTGAAGCTTTCTTT.

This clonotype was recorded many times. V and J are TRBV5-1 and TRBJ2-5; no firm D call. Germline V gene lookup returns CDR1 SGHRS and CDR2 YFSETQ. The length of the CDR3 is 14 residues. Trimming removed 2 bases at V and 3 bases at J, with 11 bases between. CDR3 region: CASSLEGRKETQYF. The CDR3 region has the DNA TGCGCCAGCAGCTTAGAAGGGCGGAAAGAGACCCAGTACTTC.

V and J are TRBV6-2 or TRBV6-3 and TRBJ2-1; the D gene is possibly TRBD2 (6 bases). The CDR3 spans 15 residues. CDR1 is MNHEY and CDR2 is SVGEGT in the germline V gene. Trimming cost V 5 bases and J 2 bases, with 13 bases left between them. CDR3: CASSEQGGAYNEQFF. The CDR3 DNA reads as TGTGCCAGCAGTGAGCAGGGCGGGGCCTACAATGAGCAGTTCTTC.

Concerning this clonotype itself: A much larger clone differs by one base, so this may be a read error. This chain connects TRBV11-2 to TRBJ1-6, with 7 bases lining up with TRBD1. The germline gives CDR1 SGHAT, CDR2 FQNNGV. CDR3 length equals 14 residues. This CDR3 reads CASSSDRTNLPLHF. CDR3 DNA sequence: TGTGCCAGCAGCTCGGACAGGACCAATTTACCCCTCCACTTT.